This T cell receptor beta chain comes out of a study of human T cells and chemical hapten exposure (dated by TCRdb to the early 2020s). Notes on the research overall: For sensitization, 2% DPC in acetone was applied to a roughly 2 cm by roughly 2 cm area of upper inner arm skin. For TCR sequencing, blood came from some 31 alopecia patients at anywhere from one to four time points (pre-sensitization, 2, 6 and 24 weeks). Patients additionally received weekly therapeutic DPC doses to the scalp throughout the approximately 24-week study period. Patient blood was sampled pre-sensitization (week 0) and at 2, 6 and about 24 weeks after DPC sensitization. Patch testing was done on the upper back using Finn chambers containing 0.01% DPC, and results were scored after 6 days according to International Contact Dermatitis Research Group standards. The patient cohort, mostly female, included alopecia areata with under or over 50% scalp involvement, alopecia totalis and alopecia universalis. In alopecia patients, the study followed how the peripheral blood TCR repertoire changed in vivo over primary and secondary sensitization to diphenylcyclopropenone (DPC), a hapten. Libraries were pooled for sequencing, and variation in per-sample TCR yields was attributed mainly to small differences in library volumes within the pool. What the authors observed across the whole study: After repeated subsampling, changes were observed in the strength of the expansion versus patch-test correlation and in the threshold at which the correlation became significant. Patch test score was positively correlated with the number of PT1 expanded TCRs, with significance at thresholds 8, 16 and 32 but not at 4. Compared with pre-sensitization or healthy control sets, expanded TCRs formed significantly more large CDR3 similarity clusters, which is consistent with antigen-driven responses. DPC sensitization did not change how many TCRs were above 1 in 1000 frequency, and no evidence was found of alterations in global repertoire structure. All patients had alopecia, a presumed autoimmune disease, so their immune response might differ from that of healthy individuals.

Explained via the paper, the time point label denotes: pre-sensitization, week 0. What this sample's treatment or condition label stands for: therapeutic diphenylcyclopropenone sensitization with weekly scalp DPC. Blood at each patch-test visit was drawn before the patch test was applied. To be eligible, patients had to be aged 18 to 70, diagnosed with alopecia and judged suitable for DPC therapy, while pregnant patients were excluded. Unfractionated whole blood was collected in Tempus Blood RNA tubes, and total RNA was extracted from that blood. Library preparation was by RACE. The sequencer was a NextSeq 500. During library preparation, unique molecular identifiers were attached to individual cDNA molecules so that TCRs could be counted in a quantitative, reproducible way. Both TCR alpha and TCR beta chains were sequenced from each blood RNA sample. Regarding the original processing steps: Samples had a median of approximately 93,000 TCRs, with a range from about 23,224 to 750,000. V, J and CDR3 annotation of the TCR reads was performed with the Decombinator software suite. For PS versus PT1 abundance plots, all samples were subsampled to the same number of TCRs (28,000). Expanded TCRs were defined as absent before sensitization and observed at least eight times at the 2-week time point. TCRdb ran its own pipeline on the public reads, namely fastp trimming at Q25 and MiXCR clone calling, and kept in-frame beta chains. Each entry is one CDR3 protein sequence, shown with its most common DNA and genes. The V and J calls shown here were made by TCRdb, not taken from the authors' results. The sample has 350,000 to 400,000 distinct CDR3 sequences on record, 4% to 6% of them singletons. Together, the top ten hold around 2.6% of the sample.

In the case of this clonotype: Its antigen is still unknown. It has no much larger one-base neighbor in the sample; base qualities were not kept.

Sequenced material: whole blood, taken in connection with sensitization to the hapten diphenylcyclopropenone (DPC). The receptor comes from a woman between 50 and 59 years old with alopecia areata. Some clones in this sample may be carry-over from other donors' samples.

The nucleotide sequence reads as follows: TGTGCCAGCAGAGGCAGACTAGCGGGAGGTGAAGATACGCAGTATTTT. Translation gives CASRGRLAGGEDTQYF. This chain joins TRBV12-3 or TRBV12-4 to TRBJ2-3; TRBD2 lines up with 13 middle nucleotides. V ends up 6 bases short and J 5 bases short, with an unmatched junction base count of 8. The CDR3, from cysteine to phenylalanine, totals 16 residues. CDR3 DNA only is kept here, 48 bases in frame from base 1.